The T cell receptor beta chain described here comes from a study of breast tumors, draining lymph nodes, adjacent tissues. TCRdb itself ran the multiplex PCR reads through MiXCR, one entry per CDR3 protein. The sample contains about 180,000 distinct CDR3 sequences, 30% to 35% of which appear only once. Broader study findings: That most tumor T cells come from lymph nodes remained unproven. Compared with lymph nodes, tumors were less diverse; compared with nontumor tissue, more. Luminal-like breast cancer showed significantly greater tumor-nontumor repertoire similarity than basal-like breast cancer did.

From germline, CDR1 is SGHVS and CDR2 FQNEAQ. Trimming shortened V by 6 bases and J by 1 base, and 15 bases separated the two germline ends. The CDR3 sequence is 15 residues long. Axillary draining lymph nodes of breast cancer patients supplied the node samples. This clonotype was found many times. The antigen remains unidentified. This chain joins TRBV7-8 and TRBJ1-2; the D gene is possibly TRBD1 (6 bases). This TCR came from a female donor with breast cancer. Some clones in this sample may be carry-over from other donors' samples. Sequencing was done on a sample of axillary lymph node tissue. In nucleotides, the CDR3 is TGTGCCAGCAGTCTAGGACAGCCACTTAACTATGGCTACACCTTC. Residues: CASSLGQPLNYGYTF.